This is a list of T cell receptor beta chains from one sample in a study of blood T cell repertoires in COVID-19. The data were produced by immunoSEQ multiplex PCR, yet TCRdb's version contains in-frame clones alone and is incomplete. The table lists under 30,000 clones, approximately 90% of them singletons, with approximately 9.9% in the top ten. Sequences were obtained from peripheral blood. The receptor source for this set is a human donor in a cohort sampled during active COVID-19. Each CDR3 is given with its conserved first and last residue. A D gene is named only where the DNA matches it firmly. Clone size, where shown, is once, few, many, or a class for clones that have expanded.

TRBJ2-5,.,TRBV2,.,TGTGCCAGCAGTGAAGACCAGGTCCTAGGCTGGCGGGGCGGAGAGACCCAGTACTTC,CASSEDQVLGWRGGETQYF
TRBJ1-5,TRBD1,TRBV2,.,TGTGCCAGCAGTGAGTACAGGGGCCTTTATAGCAATCAGCCCCAGCATTTT,CASSEYRGLYSNQPQHF
TRBJ1-3,.,TRBV19,.,TGTGCCAGCGACGCGGGGATTGGAAACACCATATATTTT,CASDAGIGNTIYF
TRBJ2-5,TRBD2,TRBV7-3,.,TGTGCCAGCAGCTTAGGGGGACTAGCGGGGACAGAGACCCAGTACTTC,CASSLGGLAGTETQYF
TRBJ1-6,TRBD1,TRBV28,.,TGTGCCAGCAGACCAGCCGGGACAGAGAATTCACCCCTCCACTTT,CASRPAGTENSPLHF
TRBJ1-6,.,TRBV5-1,.,TGCGCCAGCAGGAGAGAGAATTCACCCCTCCACTTT,CASRRENSPLHF
TRBJ2-1,.,TRBV9,.,TGTGCCAGCAGCGTCGGAGCGTACTCCTACAATGAGCAGTTCTTC,CASSVGAYSYNEQFF
TRBJ1-1,.,TRBV28,once,TGTGCCAGCAGTCGGTTGCAAGCTTTCTTT,CASSRLQAFF
TRBJ2-7,.,TRBV7-2,.,TGTGCCAGCAGCTTAGTACAAAGCTACGAGCAGTACTTC,CASSLVQSYEQYF
TRBJ2-3,.,TRBV4-3,.,TGCGCCAGCAGCCCACGCGGCACAGATACGCAGTATTTT,CASSPRGTDTQYF
TRBJ1-5,TRBD1,TRBV28,.,TGTGCCAGCCGGGACAGGGGGTTAAGCAATCAGCCCCAGCATTTT,CASRDRGLSNQPQHF
TRBJ2-3,.,TRBV7-2,.,TGTGCCAGCACCCACCAAGGAGGGGTCACAGATACGCAGTATTTT,CASTHQGGVTDTQYF
TRBJ1-2,.,TRBV6-1,.,TGTGCCAGCAGTGACAGGGGACACTATGGCTACACCTTC,CASSDRGHYGYTF
TRBJ2-2,.,TRBV7-6,few,TGTGCCAGCAGCGAAACTAACACCGGGGAGCTGTTTTTT,CASSETNTGELFF
TRBJ1-4,TRBD1,TRBV7-9,once,TGTGCCAGCAGCAGGGGGCTCTTTGATGAAAAACTGTTTTTT,CASSRGLFDEKLFF
TRBJ1-1,.,TRBV14,.,TGTGCCAGCAGCAAATTAGAGGTGAACACTGAAGCTTTCTTT,CASSKLEVNTEAFF
TRBJ1-5,.,TRBV28,once,TGTGCCAGCAGTTTAGTGGGGGGGTTTCTTCAGCCCCAGCATTTT,CASSLVGGFLQPQHF
TRBJ1-6,.,TRBV28,.,TGTGCCAGCACAGGGTCCTCTAGTTCACCCCTCCACTTT,CASTGSSSSPLHF
TRBJ2-2,TRBD1,TRBV19,.,TGTGCCAGTAGGGTAGGACAGGGGGTTACCGGGGAGCTGTTTTTT,CASRVGQGVTGELFF
TRBJ2-5,TRBD1,TRBV25-1,.,TGTGCCAGCAGTGTGTTGTCGGAACAGGGGCAAGAGACCCAGTACTTC,CASSVLSEQGQETQYF
TRBJ1-6,.,TRBV7-2,.,TGTGCCAGCAGCCAGGACACCTTTACCTCCTATAATTCACCCCTCCACTTT,CASSQDTFTSYNSPLHF
TRBJ2-5,.,TRBV3-1/TRBV3-2,.,TGTGCCAGCAGCCAACCAGGGTTAGGGGGAGAGACCCAGTACTTC,CASSQPGLGGETQYF
TRBJ2-3,TRBD2,TRBV24-1,.,TGTGCCACCAGTGATTCTCAGGTGGGACTAGCGGGGGTGATCACAGATACGCAGTATTTT,CATSDSQVGLAGVITDTQYF
TRBJ1-1,TRBD1,TRBV11-2,.,TGTGCCAGCAGCCTGATCTCAGGGGGCGTTAGGACTGAAGCTTTCTTT,CASSLISGGVRTEAFF
TRBJ1-1,TRBD1,TRBV7-8,few,TGTGCCAGCAGCTTAACAGGGGGCACTGAAGCTTTCTTT,CASSLTGGTEAFF
TRBJ2-1,.,TRBV5-4,.,TGTGCCAGCAGCTTGGCCGTGGGCCAGGGCGACAATGAGCAGTTCTTC,CASSLAVGQGDNEQFF